A single sample gave rise to the 15 T cell receptor beta chains below, sequenced in a study of graft-versus-host responses after intestinal transplantation. These receptors have no known antigen. Repertoires were generated with immunoSEQ multiplex PCR, while TCRdb's copy carries only in-frame clones and drops some. The sample holds around 120,000 clones; 85% to 95% are singletons and the top ten take 0.09% to 0.15%. The source was unstimulated CD4+ T cells sorted from spleen or lymph node cells, collected before intestinal transplant. The origin of the receptors is a human donor who received an intestinal transplant.

The rearrangement uses TRBV5-1 and TRBJ2-1; 9 positions agree with TRBD1. The CDR3 loop spans 14 amino acids. Per the germline V gene, CDR1 is SGHRS and CDR2 is YFSETQ. Trimming at V came to 5 bases and at J to 8 bases, leaving 8 bases not matched to a gene. For the CDR3, the DNA is TGCGCCAGCAGTTCCGGGACAGGGTCCCATGAGCAGTTCTTC. Protein sequence: CASSSGTGSHEQFF.

The gene calls are TRBV18 and TRBJ2-1; D is undetermined. This CDR3 spans 17 amino acids. V was pared by 5 bases and J by 4 bases, with 21 bases between. The germline V gene has CDR1 KGHSH and CDR2 LQKENI. CDR3 in amino acids: CASSSTMSMSLYNEQFF. The DNA for the CDR3 is TGTGCCAGCTCATCCACGATGTCTATGTCCCTTTACAATGAGCAGTTCTTC.

The V gene is TRBV6-1, the J gene TRBJ2-7, with 7 bases that match TRBD2. Germline V CDR1 and CDR2: MNHNS, SASEGT. The CDR3 length is 15 residues. V gave up 5 bases and J gave up 2 bases; unmatched junction bases: 9. The CDR3 DNA is TGTGCCAGCAGTAAAGGACTAGAAACCACCTACGAGCAGTACTTC. Amino acids: CASSKGLETTYEQYF.

J is TRBJ1-2 and V is TRBV5-6; the match to TRBD1 covers 7 bases. The V gene's germline CDR1 is SGHDT and CDR2 YYEEEE. This CDR3 has 15 amino acids. The junction had 10 bases not matched to a gene; V was cut back by 4 bases and J by 4 bases. The CDR3: CASSLYLTGTYGYTF. The CDR3 nucleotides read TGTGCCAGCAGCCTCTACCTGACAGGGACCTATGGCTACACCTTC.

The count of this clone is one. The chain uses TRBV6-5 and TRBJ2-5; perhaps TRBD2 as D (6 bases). CDR1 and CDR2 from the germline V gene are MNHEY and SVGAGI. The V and J ends lost 0 bases and 6 bases respectively, with 11 bases between them. The CDR3 runs to 14 residues. CDR3: CASSYSEGTKTQYF. The CDR3 DNA is TGTGCCAGCAGTTACTCGGAGGGAACAAAGACCCAGTACTTC.

The J gene is TRBJ2-3, the V gene TRBV6-5, with 10 positions matching TRBD2. CDR3 length equals 15 residues. V shed 6 bases, J shed 2 bases, and the junction held 5 bases outside the gene matches. Germline CDR1 reads MNHEY; CDR2 reads SVGAGI. Written as DNA, the CDR3 is TGTGCCAGCAGCCGACTAGCGGGCCCCACAGATACGCAGTATTTT. This sequence encodes CASSRLAGPTDTQYF.

The chain is built from TRBV27 and TRBJ2-7; no definite D call. The CDR3 runs 15 residues. The V gene's germline CDR1 is MNHEY and CDR2 SMNVEV (reference sequence). V lost 0 bases and J 7 bases, leaving 16 bases between the germline ends. In nucleotides, the CDR3 is TGTGCCAGCAGTTTATCCTTAGGGCTGGTAAGGGAGCAGTACTTC. Its protein product is CASSLSLGLVREQYF.

This clone was seen just once. V and J are TRBV19 and TRBJ1-1; TRBD1 might be the D (5 bases). CDR1 and CDR2 (germline): LNHDA, SQIVND (reference sequence). This CDR3 is 13 amino acids long. V lost 6 bases to trimming and J lost 1 base, with 9 bases between them. CDR3 amino acids: CASSPGWNTEAFF. CDR3 sequence (DNA): TGTGCCAGTAGCCCAGGGTGGAACACTGAAGCTTTCTTT.

CDR3 DNA sequence: TGCGCCAGCAGTGAGTACGAGACTAGCGGCGAGCAGTACTTC. Its protein product is CASSEYETSGEQYF. J is TRBJ2-7 and V is TRBV10-1; TRBD2 matches at 9 bases. V shed 1 base and J 6 bases; nucleotides not matched to a gene: 4. Germline CDR1 is WNHNN and CDR2 is SYGVQD (reference sequence). The CDR3 consists of 14 residues.

The sample holds one count of this clone. V usage is TRBV5-1 and J usage is TRBJ1-4, with a tentative D call TRBD1 (5 bases). The CDR3 sequence is 14 residues long. Germline loops: CDR1 SGHRS, CDR2 YFSETQ. Trimming removed 4 bases from V and 4 bases from J, with 11 bases in between. CDR3 DNA sequence: TGCGCCAGCAGCCGGGACGGAGTTAATGAAAAACTGTTTTTT. It encodes CASSRDGVNEKLFF. Full variable domain (missing parts from reference TRBV5-1 and TRBJ1-4): KAGVTQTPRYLIKTRGQQVTLSCSPISGHRSVSWYQQTPGQGLQFLFEYFSETQRNKGNFPGRFSGRQFSNSRSEMNVSTLELGDSALYLCASSRDGVNEKLFFGSGTQLSVL.

This sequence joins TRBV27 and TRBJ2-1; no definite D call. The CDR3 totals 16 residues. The germline gives CDR1 MNHEY, CDR2 SMNVEV (reference sequence). V lost 4 bases and J 4 bases, leaving 17 bases between the germline ends. The CDR3 reads CASSYTGWQLYNEQFF. CDR3 DNA: TGTGCCAGCAGTTACACGGGCTGGCAGCTATACAATGAGCAGTTCTTC.

This chain connects TRBV19 to TRBJ2-7, with 11 bases that match TRBD2. The CDR3 runs to 15 residues. V gave up 4 bases and J gave up 0 bases; unmatched junction bases: 2. Germline V lookup: CDR1 LNHDA, CDR2 SQIVND (reference sequence). Here the CDR3 reads CASSKLAGASYEQYF. In DNA form, the CDR3 reads TGTGCCAGTAGTAAACTAGCGGGAGCCTCCTACGAGCAGTACTTC.

This clone was detected once. Here the CDR3 reads CASSLAGASSYEQYF. The CDR3 DNA is TGTGCCAGCAGCTTAGCGGGCGCGAGCTCCTACGAGCAGTACTTC. V and J are TRBV7-6 and TRBJ2-7, with D unclear. CDR3 length equals 15 residues. Trimming removed 0 bases from V and 0 bases from J, with 9 bases in between. CDR1 is SGHVS and CDR2 is FNYEAQ in the germline V gene.

The V gene is TRBV30, the J gene TRBJ2-2; either TRBD1 or TRBD2 may supply D (5 bases each). This CDR3 is 15 amino acids long. CDR1 GTSNPN and CDR2 SVGIG come from the germline V gene (reference sequence). V was clipped by 2 bases and J by 5 bases, with 15 bases between them. DNA of the CDR3: TGTGCCTGGAGTCCAGGTGGGACCAGGACCGGGGAGCTGTTTTTT. Translation gives CAWSPGGTRTGELFF.

Only one count was recorded for this clone. The rearrangement uses TRBV7-9 and TRBJ1-4; no clear D. The length of the CDR3 is 11 residues. Germline lookup yields CDR1 SEHNR and CDR2 FQNEAQ (reference sequence). Trimming stripped 5 bases from V and 6 bases from J, with 4 bases between. The CDR3 loop reads CASSAHEKLFF. The CDR3 DNA is TGTGCCAGCAGCGCCCATGAAAAACTGTTTTTT.